This TCR beta chain is drawn from a study of T cell responses to AZD1222 COVID-19 vaccine. Produced via immunoSEQ multiplex PCR; TCRdb's table is partial and in-frame only. Of roughly 120,000 clones detected, about nine tenths appear once; the ten largest clones hold 4% to 5%. There are 13 residues in the CDR3. Trimming cost V 8 bases and J 2 bases, with 10 bases left between them. Study-level points and caveats: A rise in Spike-specific TCR breadth and depth followed two AZD1222 doses.

Details on this clone: Its antigen is not identified.

The sample in question was peripheral blood, obtained 28 days after the second dose of the MenACWY control vaccine. The V call is TRBV12-3 or TRBV12-4, the J call TRBJ1-3; D not certain. This receptor was identified in an adult who received the MenACWY meningococcal vaccine as a control. CDR3 loop: CASVERAGNTIYF. CDR3 in DNA: TGTGCCAGCGTGGAACGAGCTGGAAACACCATATATTTT.